This TCR beta chain was documented in a study of T cells after yellow fever vaccination. Concerning this clonotype: The target antigen is unknown.

Broader study findings: Most clones from primary vaccination were detected again post-booster (about 96% CD4, about 85% CD8).

This CDR3 has 12 amino acids. J lost 4 bases, V lost 6 bases, and 2 bases had no gene match. The germline gives CDR1 DFQATT, CDR2 SNEGSKA (reference sequence). TCRdb re-analysed the 5' RACE reads in MiXCR, keeping a single row per CDR3 protein. The repertoire holds about 340,000 distinct CDR3 sequences, with under 15% as singletons. The sequence was obtained from a man aged 18 to 29 who received the YFV17D yellow fever vaccine. The source was CD4+ T cells sorted from PBMCs, collected 15 days after the yellow fever booster vaccination. The V call is TRBV20-1, the J call TRBJ1-4; 7 bases agree with TRBD1. As DNA, the CDR3 is TGCAGTGCAGACAGGGATAATGAAAAACTGTTTTTT. This encodes CSADRDNEKLFF.